The source of this T cell receptor beta chain is a study of neurological immune-mediated disorders. Whole-study findings and limits: Multiple sclerosis was found to have the least TCR clonal expansion, below healthy controls, and HTLV-1-associated myelopathy the most.

A remark on this clonotype: What it binds is not known.

MiXCR, run by TCRdb on the 5' RACE reads, gives a single entry per CDR3 protein. Seen here are about 76,000 distinct CDR3 sequences, roughly 17% observed once, and the top ten hold roughly 15%. The origin of this receptor is a woman in her thirties or forties in good health. The sequenced sample consisted of PBMCs.

CDR3 sequence reads: CASSSRYSLYEQYF. The DNA of the CDR3 is TGTGCCAGCAGCTCCCGGTACAGTCTCTACGAGCAGTACTTC. This rearrangement joins TRBV7-8 to TRBJ2-7, with D hard to call. The CDR3 spans 14 residues. Germline V gives CDR1 SGHVS, CDR2 FQNEAQ. Trimming cost V 4 bases and J 3 bases, with 13 bases left between them.